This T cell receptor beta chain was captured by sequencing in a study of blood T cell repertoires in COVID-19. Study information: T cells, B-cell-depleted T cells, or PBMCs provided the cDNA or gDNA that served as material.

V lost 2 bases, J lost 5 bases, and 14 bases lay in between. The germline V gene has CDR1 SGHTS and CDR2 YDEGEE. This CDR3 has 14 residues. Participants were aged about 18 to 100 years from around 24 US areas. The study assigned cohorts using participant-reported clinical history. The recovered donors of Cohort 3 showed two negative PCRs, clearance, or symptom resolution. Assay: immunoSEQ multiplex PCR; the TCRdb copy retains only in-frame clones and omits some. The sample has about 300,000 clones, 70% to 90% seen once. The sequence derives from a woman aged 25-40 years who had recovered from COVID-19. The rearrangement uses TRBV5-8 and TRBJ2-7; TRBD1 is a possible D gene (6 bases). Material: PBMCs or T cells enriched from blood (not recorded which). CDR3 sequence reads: CASSFWAGEHEQYF. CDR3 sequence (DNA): TGTGCCAGCAGCTTCTGGGCAGGGGAGCACGAGCAGTACTTC. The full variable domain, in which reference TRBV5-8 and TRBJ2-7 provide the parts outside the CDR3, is EAGVTQSPTHLIKTRGQQATLRCSPISGHTSVYWYQQALGLGLQFLLWYDEGEERNRGNFPPRFSGRQFPNYSSELNVNALELEDSALYLCASSFWAGEHEQYFGPGTRLTVT.